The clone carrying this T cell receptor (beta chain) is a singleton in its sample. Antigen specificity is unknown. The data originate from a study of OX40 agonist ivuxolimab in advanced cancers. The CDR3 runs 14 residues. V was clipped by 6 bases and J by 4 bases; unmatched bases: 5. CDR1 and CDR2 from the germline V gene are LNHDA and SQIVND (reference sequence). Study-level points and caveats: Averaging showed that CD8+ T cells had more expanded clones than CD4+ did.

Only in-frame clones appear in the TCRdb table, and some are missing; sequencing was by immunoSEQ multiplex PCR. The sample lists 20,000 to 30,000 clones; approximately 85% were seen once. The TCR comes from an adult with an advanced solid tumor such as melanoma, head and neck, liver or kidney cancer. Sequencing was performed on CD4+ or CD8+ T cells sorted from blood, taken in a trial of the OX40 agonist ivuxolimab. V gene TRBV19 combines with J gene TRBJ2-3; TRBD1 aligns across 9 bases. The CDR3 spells CASRDRGHSDTQYF. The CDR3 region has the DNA TGTGCCAGTAGGGACAGGGGACATTCAGATACGCAGTATTTT.